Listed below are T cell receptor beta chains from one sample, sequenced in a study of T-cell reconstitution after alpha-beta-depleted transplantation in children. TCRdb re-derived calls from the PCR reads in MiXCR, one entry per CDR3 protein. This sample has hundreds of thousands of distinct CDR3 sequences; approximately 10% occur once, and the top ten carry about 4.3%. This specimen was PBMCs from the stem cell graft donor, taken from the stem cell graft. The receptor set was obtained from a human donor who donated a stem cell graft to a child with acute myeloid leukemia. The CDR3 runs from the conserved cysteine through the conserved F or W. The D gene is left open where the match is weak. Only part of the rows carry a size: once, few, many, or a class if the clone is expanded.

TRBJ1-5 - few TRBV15 TGTGCCACCAGCAGAATCCAGGGATCCCAGCCCCAGCATTTT CATSRIQGSQPQHF
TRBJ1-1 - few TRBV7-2 TGTGCCAGCAGCTTATATGAAGCTTTCTTT CASSLYEAFF
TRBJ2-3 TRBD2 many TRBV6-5 TGTGCCAGCAACAAAGTAGCGGGTACGCAGTATTTT CASNKVAGTQYF
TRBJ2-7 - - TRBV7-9 TGTGCCAGCAGCTTAGGGGAAGGGCCTCTGGGGCAGTACTTC CASSLGEGPLGQYF
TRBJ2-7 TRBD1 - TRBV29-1 TGCAGCGTTGAATTGAGACAGGGGTCCGAGCAGTACTTC CSVELRQGSEQYF
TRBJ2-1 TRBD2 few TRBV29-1 TGCAGCGGCGGGACTAGCGCGAACAATGAGCAGTTCTTC CSGGTSANNEQFF
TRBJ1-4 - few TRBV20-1 TGCAGTGCTAGAGATGGGGCCAGGGAATGGGACGACGAAAAACTGTTTTTT CSARDGAREWDDEKLFF
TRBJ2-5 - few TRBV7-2 TGTGCCAGCAGTTCAGGGTCGGGACCCCAGTACTTC CASSSGSGPQYF
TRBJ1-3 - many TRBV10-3 TGTGCCATCAGAGCGCCAAGCTCTGGAAACACCATATATTTT CAIRAPSSGNTIYF
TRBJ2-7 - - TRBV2 TGTGCCAGCATACTTGGAGGGGCGGCCTACGAGCAGTACTTC CASILGGAAYEQYF
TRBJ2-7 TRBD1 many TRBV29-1 TGCAGCGTTGGACAGGGAAGCTACGAGCAGTACTTC CSVGQGSYEQYF
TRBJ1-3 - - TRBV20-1 TGCAGTGCTAGGGTGTGGGGGCCGAGCTCTGGAAACACCATATATTTT CSARVWGPSSGNTIYF
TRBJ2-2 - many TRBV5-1 TGCGCCAGCAGCCGCGACGGTTACTCGAACACCGGGGAGCTGTTTTTT CASSRDGYSNTGELFF
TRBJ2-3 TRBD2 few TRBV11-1 TGTGCCAGCAGCTATTACCTCTTCGCGGGAGGGCCAGAGAGTTTATCAGATACGCAGTATTTT CASSYYLFAGGPESLSDTQYF
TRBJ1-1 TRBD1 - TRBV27 TGTGCCAGCAGTTCCCCGTGGACAGGGATGAACACTGAAGCTTTCTTT CASSSPWTGMNTEAFF
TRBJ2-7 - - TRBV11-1 TGTGCCAGCAGCCAAACACGGACAGTTAGAGGCGAGCAGTACTTC CASSQTRTVRGEQYF
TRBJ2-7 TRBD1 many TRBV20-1 TGCAGTGCTAGAGTAGGGACAGGGGGCTTACACGAGCAGTACTTC CSARVGTGGLHEQYF
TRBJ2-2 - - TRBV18 TGTGCCGCGAGACCGGGGACGAACACCGGGGAGCTGTTTTTT CAARPGTNTGELFF
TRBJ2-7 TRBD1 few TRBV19 TGTGCCAGTAGTATCTCGGGACAGGGGCAATACGAGCAGTACTTC CASSISGQGQYEQYF
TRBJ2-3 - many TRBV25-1 TGTGCCAGCAGTGACCTCCAGAGAGATACGCAGTATTTT CASSDLQRDTQYF
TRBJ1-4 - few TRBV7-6 TGTGCCAGCAGCTTAGGGACAGCGGGGGAAAAACTGTTTTTT CASSLGTAGEKLFF
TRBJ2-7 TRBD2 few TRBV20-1 TGCAGTGCCTTAGCGGGAGTCACCTCCTACGAGCAGTACTTC CSALAGVTSYEQYF
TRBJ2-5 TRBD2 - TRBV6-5 TGTGCCAGCAGTTACCTTACCTTATTAGCGGGAGGGTCTGGAGAGACCCAGTACTTC CASSYLTLLAGGSGETQYF
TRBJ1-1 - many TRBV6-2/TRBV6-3 TGTGCCAGCAGTTACTCGAACACTGAAGCTTTCTTT CASSYSNTEAFF
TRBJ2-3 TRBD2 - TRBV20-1 TGCAGTGCCGTAGCGGGAAGCCTTACAGATACGCAGTATTTT CSAVAGSLTDTQYF
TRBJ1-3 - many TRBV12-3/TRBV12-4 TGTGCCAGCAGTTTAGGTACGGTGATGAGCTCTGGAAACACCATATATTTT CASSLGTVMSSGNTIYF
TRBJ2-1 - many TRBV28 TGTGCCAGCCAGGGGGGGTTGATCAATGAGCAGTTCTTC CASQGGLINEQFF
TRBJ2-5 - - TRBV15 TGTGCCACCAGCAACAAGGGGCCGAAAGAGACCCAGTACTTC CATSNKGPKETQYF